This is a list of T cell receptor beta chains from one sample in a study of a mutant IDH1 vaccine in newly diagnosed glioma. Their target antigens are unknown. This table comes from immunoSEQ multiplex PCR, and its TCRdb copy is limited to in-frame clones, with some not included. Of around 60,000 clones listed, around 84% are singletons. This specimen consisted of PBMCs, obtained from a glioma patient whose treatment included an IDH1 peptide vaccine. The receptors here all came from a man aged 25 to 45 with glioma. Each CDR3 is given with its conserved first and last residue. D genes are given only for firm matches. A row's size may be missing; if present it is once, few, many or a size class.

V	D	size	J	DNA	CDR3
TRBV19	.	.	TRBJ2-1	TGTGCCAGTAGTATTTATCCAGGGAAGGTCAATGAGCAGTTCTTC	CASSIYPGKVNEQFF
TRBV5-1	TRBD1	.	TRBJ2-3	TGCGCCAGCAGCTTGGGCCGGGACAGGGTCACAGATACGCAGTATTTT	CASSLGRDRVTDTQYF
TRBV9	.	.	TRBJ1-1	TGTGCCAGCAGCTCGGACATGAGGAACACTGAAGCTTTCTTT	CASSSDMRNTEAFF
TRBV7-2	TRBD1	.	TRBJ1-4	TGTGCCAGCAGCTTTCCCGGGACAGGGAATGAAAAACTGTTTTTT	CASSFPGTGNEKLFF
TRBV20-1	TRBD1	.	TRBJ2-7	TGCAGTGCCAGGACAGGTTACGAGCAGTACTTC	CSARTGYEQYF
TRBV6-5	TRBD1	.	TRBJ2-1	TGTGCCAGCAGACAGGACAGGGGGCTTAACAATGAGCAGTTCTTC	CASRQDRGLNNEQFF
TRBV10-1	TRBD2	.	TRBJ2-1	TGCGCCAGCAGCCCGCCGAGCGGGGGTTACAATGAGCAGTTCTTC	CASSPPSGGYNEQFF
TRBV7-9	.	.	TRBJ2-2	TGTGCCAGCAGCTTTGAGATCACGGCGAACACCGGGGAGCTGTTTTTT	CASSFEITANTGELFF
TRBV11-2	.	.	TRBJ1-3	TGTGCCAGCAGCCGGCCGACCCCGGGCCCTGGAAACACCATATATTTT	CASSRPTPGPGNTIYF
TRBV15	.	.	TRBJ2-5	TGTGCCACCAGCACTGGGGCGGGGTCCCAAGAGACCCAGTACTTC	CATSTGAGSQETQYF
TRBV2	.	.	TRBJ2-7	TGTGCCAGCAGTGGTTGGGCCACCGCTTCCTACGAGCAGTACTTC	CASSGWATASYEQYF
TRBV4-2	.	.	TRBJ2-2	TGTGCCAGCAGCCAAGAGGGACAAAACACCGGGGAGCTGTTTTTT	CASSQEGQNTGELFF
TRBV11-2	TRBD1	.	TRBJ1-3	TGTGCCAGCAGCTTGCTTTTTTCCGGGACAGAAAGAAACACCATATATTTT	CASSLLFSGTERNTIYF
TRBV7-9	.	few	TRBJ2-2	TGTGCCAGCAGCTGGGCGAACACCGGGGAGCTGTTTTTT	CASSWANTGELFF
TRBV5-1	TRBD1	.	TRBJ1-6	TGCGCCAGCAGCCAGGGCGTGACAGGGGGCAGTTCACCCCTCCACTTT	CASSQGVTGGSSPLHF
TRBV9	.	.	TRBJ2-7	TGTGCCAGCAGCGTAGACAGTCCGGCCTACGAGCAGTACTTC	CASSVDSPAYEQYF
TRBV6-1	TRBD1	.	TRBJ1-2	TGTGCCAGCAGTGTGGACAGGGGGGGCTACACCTTC	CASSVDRGGYTF
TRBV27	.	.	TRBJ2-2	TGTGCCAGCAGTTTAGGGGGTGGGGGGACCGGGGAGCTGTTTTTT	CASSLGGGGTGELFF
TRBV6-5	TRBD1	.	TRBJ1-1	TGTGCCAGCAGTTACTCAGGGGGCAAGGAAGCTTTCTTT	CASSYSGGKEAFF
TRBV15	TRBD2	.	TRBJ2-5	TGTGCCACCAGCAGAGATAGGCCCAGCGGGGGGGAGACCCAGTACTTC	CATSRDRPSGGETQYF
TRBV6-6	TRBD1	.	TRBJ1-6	TGTGCCAGCAGAGAACCGACAGGGTTTTCACCCCTCCACTTT	CASREPTGFSPLHF
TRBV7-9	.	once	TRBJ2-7	TGTGCCAGCAGCGCAACAGGGATCGCCTACGAGCAGTACTTC	CASSATGIAYEQYF
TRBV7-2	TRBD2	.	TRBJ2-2	TGTGCCAGGCCCCTAGCGGGGTTCTCGAACACCGGGGAGCTGTTTTTT	CARPLAGFSNTGELFF
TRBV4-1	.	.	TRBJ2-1	TGCGCCAGCACCTCAGGTATCTGGGATGAGCAGTTCTTC	CASTSGIWDEQFF
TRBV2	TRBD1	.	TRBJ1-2	TGTGCCAGCAGTCCAGGACAGGGCAGGGGGTATGGCTACACCTTC	CASSPGQGRGYGYTF
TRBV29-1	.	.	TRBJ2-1	TGCAGCGTTGGCAGGGGGGATTGGAATGAGCAGTTCTTC	CSVGRGDWNEQFF
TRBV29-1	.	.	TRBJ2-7	TGCAGCGCTAAAACACCCGGACAGCTGGACTACGAGCAGTACTTC	CSAKTPGQLDYEQYF
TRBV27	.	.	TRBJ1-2	TGTGCCAGCAGTCCCTCCCGCGCCAGGTCGAGAAACTATGGCTACACCTTC	CASSPSRARSRNYGYTF
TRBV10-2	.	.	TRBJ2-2	TGCGCCAGCAGTGAGGTATCCACCGGGGAGCTGTTTTTT	CASSEVSTGELFF